This T cell receptor (beta chain) emerged from a study of blood T cell repertoires in COVID-19 (dated by TCRdb to about 2020). About the study as a whole: Samples from collaborators originated in the United States, Italy and Spain and spanned both the acute and convalescent phases of COVID-19. The material from the prospective study consisted of cDNA or gDNA derived from T cells, B-cell-depleted T cells, or PBMCs. The dataset comprised deeply sampled blood TCRbeta repertoires from subjects exposed to, actively infected with, or recovered from COVID-19. The repertoires were released in a freely available public database meant as a resource for research on the immune response to SARS-CoV-2. The samples were drawn from the first 160 participants of the ongoing ImmuneRACE study and from 1,254 subjects provided by 6 global collaborators. A de-identified subject ID, COVID-19 status, age in years and sex were almost always included in the sample metadata. Where available, HLA class I and class II types were obtained from metadata supplied by the sample provider rather than from assay-based typing. The research as a whole found: How much clinical and demographic metadata was included differed by source and by participant, and the metadata was provided uncurated.

A word on this clone: Which antigen it targets is not known. The input lacks base qualities; no much larger clone sits a single base away.

CDR1 and CDR2, per the germline V gene, are KGHSH and LQKENI. The CDR3 sequence holds 14 residues, the cysteine and phenylalanine included. Only CDR3 DNA remains: 42 bases, in frame from the first base. V gives up 3 bases and J gives up 5 bases, and the segment between their germline ends measures 14 bases. The immunoSEQ Assay, a bias-controlled multiplex PCR, was used to amplify TCRbeta CDR3 regions from genomic DNA. The study's own analysis went as follows. The number of nucleated cells in each sample was estimated by amplification of reference gene primers within the assay. To quantify the absolute abundance of each unique TCRbeta CDR3 rearrangement, sequence reads were collapsed and filtered. For each sample, productive Simpson clonality was calculated as the square root of Simpson's diversity index over productive rearrangements. TCRdb obtained this table from immuneACCESS and retained in-frame rearrangements with V and J assigned. These tables miss some clones; where compared with another copy, unresolved V genes account for less than half of the shortfall, and the remainder is unexplained. V and J calls and clone size come straight from that table; D and trimming were deduced from the DNA. Counted in this sample were approximately 170,000 clones; approximately 84% of them appeared once. The ten largest make up over 2.5% of the sample.

Collaborating institutions collected whole blood in K2EDTA tubes following their own protocols. For TCRbeta analysis, collaborators shipped samples as frozen whole blood, isolated PBMCs, or DNA extracted from either of those sample types. Specimen: peripheral blood. This sequence was found in a human donor with acute or convalescent COVID-19. The donor label of this sample is uncertain. Rearrangement joined TRBV18 to TRBJ2-7; TRBD2 might be the D gene, on 6 matching bases. The nucleotides read TGTGCCAGCTCACCGTTGCGGGGTTTTAACGAGCAGTACTTC. Its amino acids are CASSPLRGFNEQYF.